The following is a TCR beta chain sequence with its context. The sample holds one count of this clone. What this receptor recognizes is not known. One base away there is no much larger clone; base qualities are not given. The entry originates in a study of shared clonotypes between healthy human individuals (dated by TCRdb to 2020 to 2022). Regarding the complete study: The cohort included three men and a couple of women between 18 and 49 years of age. For each donor, CD4 naive and CD4 memory were each run on three plates, CD8 naive on two plates, and CD8 memory on one plate. To estimate repertoire size and how much clonotypes are shared between individuals, the study performed deep sequencing of blood TCR repertoires from roughly five healthy adults. Leukapheresis yielded between about 0.94 and 9.5 billion PBMCs per donor. Different laboratories and diverse techniques were used to prepare libraries and sequence TCR repertoires, to increase sequencing depth and limit assay-specific biases.

On the study overall, not on this receptor specifically: Incomplete sequencing was indicated by rarefaction of sorted-subset datasets, despite the large sequencing depth. The genetic and exposure-history diversity represented was limited by the small number of donors. Sampling was limited to blood, and TCR repertoires in tissue likely differ from TCR repertoires in blood. Clonotypes shared by all four sorted-subset donors showed higher generation probabilities than non-shared clonotypes. Naive subsets generally had larger estimated clonotype richness than memory subsets. Sharing across several donors was observed for about 5% of naive CD4, 3% to 4% of naive CD8, 2% to 2.5% of memory CD4, and roughly 0.43% of memory CD8 clonotypes. Pairwise subsampling led to the expectation that sequencing depth would affect the degree of clonotype sharing among donors.

Using the deep immunoSEQ assay, TCR CDR3 regions were amplified from genomic DNA by multiplex PCR. Extracted genomic DNA from each cell subset was spread evenly across all wells of several immunoSEQ 96-well plates, with each plate serving as a replicate. For sorted subsets, each replicate PCR was loaded with roughly 0.2 ug genomic DNA, equivalent to some 27,000 T cell genomes. The purified libraries were quantified using a Qubit 3.0 fluorometer, sized with a Bioanalyzer 2100, and then quantified again using the KAPA Library Quantification kit. Every immunoSEQ 96-well plate was sequenced on a dedicated single-read 150-cycle Illumina NextSeq 550 flow cell. As for the original processing: Because the immunoSEQ output held only junctional sequences and lacked quality scores, the filtering could not match the filtering applied to full-length reads. Sequences were annotated with PyIR, a Python wrapper for IgBLAST v1.9, using IMGT germline references to assign V/J genes and CDR3. Reads were removed for weak V/J assignments (E-value above 1e-6), missing CDR3, stop codons, out-of-frame junctions, or ambiguous translated residues. A V3J clonotype was defined by an identical inferred V gene, J gene, and CDR3 amino acid sequence. Percentage overlap between repertoires was computed as shared unique clonotypes divided by the size of the smaller repertoire. Three approaches were used to assess repertoire richness: RTK rarefaction, the Chao1 estimator, and Recon v2.1 estimates of unobserved clonotypes. OLGA was used to compute generation probabilities for all TCRbeta clonotypes that the gDNA method yielded from a few donors. TCRdb provides this immuneACCESS table in a form limited to in-frame rearrangements. Some clones are lacking; in checked studies, under half of them reflect an unresolved V gene, and why the rest are absent is not known. V and J calls and clone size are given by that table; D and trimming were obtained from the DNA. The sample includes 2,500,000 or so clones, with around nine tenths observed a single time. In total, the top ten clones hold 0.13% to 0.15% of the sample.

The donors were healthy, HIV-negative adults with no recently reported acute infections or vaccinations. All donors were Caucasian adults living in Nashville, Tennessee, USA. CD4+ T cells were enriched through magnetic negative selection, after which naive cells were positively selected on CD45RA and the remaining negative fraction served as the memory subset. Blood was collected by leukapheresis, and PBMCs were isolated by Ficoll-Histopaque density gradient centrifugation and then cryopreserved in liquid nitrogen vapor phase. Analytical flow cytometry was used to check the purity and quantity of each magnetically sorted T cell population. Genomic DNA was isolated from each sorted fraction and quantified by UV absorbance on a Nanodrop 2000c. V lost 1 base and J lost 6 bases, and the count of bases not matched to a germline gene is 3. The germline V gene encodes CDR1 SGHRS and CDR2 YFSETQ. The CDR3 starts with the cysteine, ends with the phenylalanine, and has 14 residues. Only the CDR3 portion is preserved as DNA: 42 bases, with reading frame beginning at the first base.

Sample: naive CD4+ T cells sorted from blood. The cell subset or site label for this specimen denotes: CD45RA+ positively selected. Recombination linked TRBV5-1 to TRBJ1-2, with TRBD1 identical over 10 junction bases. The receptor comes from a young man in good health. For the CDR3, the sequence is CASSLFGTGDGYTF. In nucleotide form, the sequence is TGCGCCAGCAGCTTGTTCGGGACAGGGGATGGCTACACCTTC.